Listed below are T cell receptor beta chains from one sample, sequenced in a study of T cell changes during pregnancy in multiple sclerosis. Repertoires were generated with immunoSEQ multiplex PCR, while TCRdb's copy carries only in-frame clones and drops some. The table includes some 87,000 clones, roughly 95% detected once. The sequencing here drew on peripheral blood, taken in the second trimester of pregnancy. Receptors were obtained from a female donor with multiple sclerosis, enrolled in a pregnancy study. Both conserved end residues are part of each CDR3. D genes are given only for firm matches. Rows give clone size only sometimes, using once, few, many, or a class for an expanded clone.

v_call	d_call	j_call	clone_size	cdr3_aa	cdr3_nt
TRBV2	.	TRBJ2-7	.	CASSNGFAGARTLGSYEQYF	TGTGCCAGCAGTAATGGATTCGCGGGGGCCAGGACGCTGGGCTCCTACGAGCAGTACTTC
TRBV5-1	TRBD1	TRBJ2-2	.	CASTLLRTGARSDTGELFF	TGCGCCAGCACCCTTCTCCGGACAGGGGCTAGGTCAGACACCGGGGAGCTGTTTTTT
TRBV7-3	TRBD1	TRBJ2-1	.	CASSLTGAGGQAGNEQFF	TGTGCCAGCAGCTTAACGGGGGCGGGTGGACAGGCCGGCAATGAGCAGTTCTTC
TRBV9	TRBD2	TRBJ2-3	.	CASSVAGVAGATQYF	TGTGCCAGCAGCGTAGCGGGAGTAGCGGGAGCTACGCAGTATTTT
TRBV2	.	TRBJ1-1	once	CASSAGRNTEAFF	TGTGCCAGCAGTGCAGGGAGGAATACTGAAGCTTTCTTT
TRBV6-5	.	TRBJ2-5	.	CASSYSFERARETQYF	TGTGCCAGCAGTTACTCGTTTGAGAGAGCTCGGGAGACCCAGTACTTC
TRBV19	TRBD2	TRBJ2-6	.	CASSSLAGGTGANVLTF	TGTGCCAGTAGCTCGCTAGCGGGAGGGACTGGGGCCAACGTCCTGACTTTC
TRBV27	TRBD1	TRBJ2-3	.	CASSPGQGAEDTQYF	TGTGCCAGCAGTCCCGGACAGGGGGCTGAAGATACGCAGTATTTT
TRBV19	.	TRBJ2-2	.	CASSSGITGELFF	TGTGCCAGTAGTAGCGGGATTACCGGGGAGCTGTTTTTT
TRBV29-1	.	TRBJ2-3	.	CSVERVNTDTQYF	TGCAGCGTTGAACGAGTGAACACAGATACGCAGTATTTT
TRBV7-2	.	TRBJ2-7	.	CASSSHARSEQYF	TGTGCCAGCAGCTCCCACGCTAGATCCGAGCAGTACTTC
TRBV5-8	TRBD1	TRBJ2-7	.	CASSPLPGTGIYEQYF	TGTGCCAGCAGCCCTCTACCCGGGACAGGGATTTACGAGCAGTACTTC
TRBV6-1	.	TRBJ2-1	.	CASSEEGPRVDNEQFF	TGTGCCAGCAGTGAGGAGGGCCCTCGGGTGGACAATGAGCAGTTCTTC
TRBV6-5	.	TRBJ2-7	.	CASSRPGGWFYF	TGTGCCAGCAGTCGCCCTGGAGGGTGGTTTTACTTC
TRBV7-2	TRBD1	TRBJ2-7	.	CASSFTGTGLRYEQYF	TGTGCCAGCAGCTTCACCGGGACAGGGCTTCGCTACGAGCAGTACTTC
TRBV5-1	.	TRBJ1-2	.	CASSLDPPWRGTDGYTF	TGCGCCAGCAGCTTGGATCCCCCTTGGAGAGGAACGGATGGCTACACCTTC
TRBV5-4	TRBD2	TRBJ2-5	.	CASSAGLVAAETQYF	TGTGCCAGCAGCGCCGGACTAGTCGCCGCGGAGACCCAGTACTTC
TRBV4-1	.	TRBJ1-3	once	CASSLGASGNTIYF	TGCGCCAGCAGCCTCGGAGCCTCTGGAAACACCATATATTTT
TRBV28	TRBD1	TRBJ1-1	.	CASHHTAPSTGRRGTEAFF	TGTGCCAGCCATCATACTGCCCCCTCGACAGGGCGTCGGGGCACTGAAGCTTTCTTT
TRBV12-5	.	TRBJ2-5	.	CASGPPGGAETQYF	TGTGCTAGTGGTCCACCGGGGGGCGCAGAGACCCAGTACTTC
TRBV9	TRBD2	TRBJ2-3	.	CASSGGGTDTQYF	TGTGCCAGCAGCGGGGGGGGGACAGATACGCAGTATTTT
TRBV27	.	TRBJ1-2	.	CASSFGWGRSYGYTF	TGTGCCAGCAGTTTTGGTTGGGGGCGGAGCTATGGCTACACCTTC
TRBV14	.	TRBJ1-1	.	CASSQDLGGSEAFF	TGTGCCAGCAGCCAAGATTTGGGAGGGTCGGAAGCTTTCTTT
TRBV14	.	TRBJ1-1	.	CASSLTSNTEAFF	TGTGCCAGCAGCCTGACATCTAACACTGAAGCTTTCTTT